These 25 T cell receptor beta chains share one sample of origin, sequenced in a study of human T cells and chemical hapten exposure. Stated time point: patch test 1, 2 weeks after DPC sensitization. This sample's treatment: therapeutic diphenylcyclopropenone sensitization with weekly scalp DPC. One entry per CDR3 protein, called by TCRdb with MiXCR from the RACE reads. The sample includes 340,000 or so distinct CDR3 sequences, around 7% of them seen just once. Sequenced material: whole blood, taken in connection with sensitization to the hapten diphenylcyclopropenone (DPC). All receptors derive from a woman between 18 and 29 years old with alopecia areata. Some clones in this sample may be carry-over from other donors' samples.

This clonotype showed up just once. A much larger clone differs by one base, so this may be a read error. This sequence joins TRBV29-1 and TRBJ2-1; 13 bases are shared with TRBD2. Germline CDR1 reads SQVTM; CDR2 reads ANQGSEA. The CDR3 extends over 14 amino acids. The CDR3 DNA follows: TGCAGCGCCCTGACTAGCGGGGGGTATAATGATCAGTTCTTC. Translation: CSALTSGGYNDQFF.

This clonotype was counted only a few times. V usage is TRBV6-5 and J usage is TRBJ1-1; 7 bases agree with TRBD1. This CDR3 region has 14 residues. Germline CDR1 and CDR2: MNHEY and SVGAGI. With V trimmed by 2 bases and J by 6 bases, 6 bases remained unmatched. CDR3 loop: CASSYSYRGAEAFF. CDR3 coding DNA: TGTGCCAGCAGTTACAGTTACAGGGGCGCTGAAGCTTTCTTT.

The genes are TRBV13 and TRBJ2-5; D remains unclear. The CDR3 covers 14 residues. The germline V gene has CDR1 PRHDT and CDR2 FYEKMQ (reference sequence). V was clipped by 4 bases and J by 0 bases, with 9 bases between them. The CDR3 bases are TGTGCCAGCAGCTCCCGGGCCAACCAAGAGACCCAGTACTTC. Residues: CASSSRANQETQYF. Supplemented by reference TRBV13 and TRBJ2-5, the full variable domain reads AAGVIQSPRHLIKEKRETATLKCYPIPRHDTVYWYQQGPGQDPQFLISFYEKMQSDKGSIPDRFSAQQFSDYHSELNMSSLELGDSALYFCASSSRANQETQYFGPGTRLLVL.

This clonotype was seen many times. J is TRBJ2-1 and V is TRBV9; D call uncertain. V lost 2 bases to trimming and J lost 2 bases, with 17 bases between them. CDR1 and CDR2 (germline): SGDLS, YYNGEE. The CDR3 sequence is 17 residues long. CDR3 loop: CASSVSRVGFPYNEQFF. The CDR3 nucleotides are TGTGCCAGCAGCGTCAGTAGGGTCGGGTTCCCCTACAATGAGCAGTTCTTC.

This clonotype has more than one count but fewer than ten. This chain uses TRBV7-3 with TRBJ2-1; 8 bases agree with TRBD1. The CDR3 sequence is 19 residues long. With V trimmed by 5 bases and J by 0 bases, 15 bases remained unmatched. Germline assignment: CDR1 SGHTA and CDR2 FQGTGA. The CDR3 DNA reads TGTGCCAGCAGCGTGTGGGGACAGGCGGGGATTAGCTCCTACAATGAGCAGTTCTTC. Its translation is CASSVWGQAGISSYNEQFF.

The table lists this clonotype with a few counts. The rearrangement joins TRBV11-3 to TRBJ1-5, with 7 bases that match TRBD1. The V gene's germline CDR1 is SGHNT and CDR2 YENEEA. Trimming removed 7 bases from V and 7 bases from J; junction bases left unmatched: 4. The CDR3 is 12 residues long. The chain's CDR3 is CASTTGRQPQHF. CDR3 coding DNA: TGTGCCAGCACGACAGGGAGGCAGCCCCAGCATTTT.

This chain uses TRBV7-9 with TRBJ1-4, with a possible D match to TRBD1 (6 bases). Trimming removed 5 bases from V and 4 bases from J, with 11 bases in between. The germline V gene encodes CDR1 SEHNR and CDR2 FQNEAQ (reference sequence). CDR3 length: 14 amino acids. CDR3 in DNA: TGTGCCAGCAGCGGGACACGGAATAATGAAAAACTGTTTTTT. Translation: CASSGTRNNEKLFF.

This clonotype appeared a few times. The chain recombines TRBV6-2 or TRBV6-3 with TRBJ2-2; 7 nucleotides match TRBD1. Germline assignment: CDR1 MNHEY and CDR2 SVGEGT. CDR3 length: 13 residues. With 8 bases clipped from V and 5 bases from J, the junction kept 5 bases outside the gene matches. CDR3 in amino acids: CASLQGVTGELFF. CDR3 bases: TGTGCCAGCCTCCAGGGGGTTACCGGGGAGCTGTTTTTT.

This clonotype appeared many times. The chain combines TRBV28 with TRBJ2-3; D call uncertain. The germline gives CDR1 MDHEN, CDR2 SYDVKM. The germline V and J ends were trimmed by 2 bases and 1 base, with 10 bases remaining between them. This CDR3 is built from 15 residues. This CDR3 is CASSLGSMGTDTQYF. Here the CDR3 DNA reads TGTGCCAGCAGTTTAGGTAGTATGGGCACAGATACGCAGTATTTT.

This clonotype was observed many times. The CDR3 DNA follows: TGTGCCAGCAGTTTATGGGGTAGCTCTGGGGCCAACGTCCTGACTTTC. It yields the protein CASSLWGSSGANVLTF. V is TRBV28 and J is TRBJ2-6, with no clear D. The germline gives CDR1 MDHEN, CDR2 SYDVKM. The germline V and J ends were trimmed by 0 bases and 0 bases, with 6 bases remaining between them. CDR3 length equals 16 residues.

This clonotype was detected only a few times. The CDR3 DNA sequence: TGTGCCAGCAGTTTCCGAGGGGTGAGCACCTACAATGAGCAGTTCTTC. Its translation is CASSFRGVSTYNEQFF. The chain employs TRBV25-1 and TRBJ2-1; D tentatively fits TRBD1 or TRBD2 (5 bases each). The CDR3 is 16 residues long. Germline lookup yields CDR1 MGHDK and CDR2 SYGVNS. The V and J ends lost 5 bases and 2 bases respectively, with 16 bases between them.

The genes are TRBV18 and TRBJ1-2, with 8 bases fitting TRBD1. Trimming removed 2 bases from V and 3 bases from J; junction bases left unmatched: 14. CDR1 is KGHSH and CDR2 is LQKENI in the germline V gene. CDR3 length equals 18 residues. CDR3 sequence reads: CASSPNSGQAPPDYGYTF. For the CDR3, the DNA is TGTGCCAGCTCACCAAACTCGGGACAGGCACCTCCAGACTATGGCTACACCTTC.

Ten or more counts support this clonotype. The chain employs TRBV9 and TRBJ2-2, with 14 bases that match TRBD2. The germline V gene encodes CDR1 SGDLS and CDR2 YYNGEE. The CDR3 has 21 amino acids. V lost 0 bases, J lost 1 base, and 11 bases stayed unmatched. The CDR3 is CASSVDGTSGGRPMNTGELFF. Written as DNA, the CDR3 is TGTGCCAGCAGCGTAGACGGGACTAGCGGGGGCCGTCCTATGAACACCGGGGAGCTGTTTTTT.

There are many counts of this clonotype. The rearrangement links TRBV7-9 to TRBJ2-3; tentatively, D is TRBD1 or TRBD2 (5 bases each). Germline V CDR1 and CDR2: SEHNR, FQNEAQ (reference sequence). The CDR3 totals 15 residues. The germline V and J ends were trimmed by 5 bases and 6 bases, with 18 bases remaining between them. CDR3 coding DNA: TGTGCCAGCAGCGCGCAGGGAAACGAGGGGGATACGCAGTATTTT. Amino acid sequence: CASSAQGNEGDTQYF. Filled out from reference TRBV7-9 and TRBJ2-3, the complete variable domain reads DTGVSQNPRHKITKRGQNVTFRCDPISEHNRLYWYRQTLGQGPEFLTYFQNEAQLEKSRLLSDRFSAERPKGSFSTLEIQRTEQGDSAMYLCASSAQGNEGDTQYFGPGTRLTVL.

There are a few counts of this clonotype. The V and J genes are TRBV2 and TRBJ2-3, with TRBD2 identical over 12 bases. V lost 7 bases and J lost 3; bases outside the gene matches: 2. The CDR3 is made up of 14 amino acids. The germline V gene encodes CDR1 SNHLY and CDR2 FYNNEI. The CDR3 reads CASNGLAGTDTQYF. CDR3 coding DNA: TGTGCCAGCAACGGACTAGCGGGGACAGATACGCAGTATTTT.

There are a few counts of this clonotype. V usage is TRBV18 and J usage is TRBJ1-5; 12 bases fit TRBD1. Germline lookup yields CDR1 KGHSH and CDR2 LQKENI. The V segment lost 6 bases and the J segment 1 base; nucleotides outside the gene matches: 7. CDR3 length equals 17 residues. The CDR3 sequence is CASSRMGQGASNQPQHF. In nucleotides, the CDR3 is TGTGCCAGCTCTCGTATGGGACAGGGGGCGAGCAATCAGCCCCAGCATTTT.

The CDR3 bases are TGTGCCAGCAGCCTGGACTTCCCTGGGGCCAACGTCCTGACTTTC. Residues: CASSLDFPGANVLTF. This chain links TRBV2 with TRBJ2-6, with D maybe TRBD2 (5 bases). Per germline, CDR1 SNHLY and CDR2 FYNNEI. The germline V and J ends were trimmed by 6 bases and 2 bases, with 11 bases remaining between them. The length of the CDR3 is 15 residues.

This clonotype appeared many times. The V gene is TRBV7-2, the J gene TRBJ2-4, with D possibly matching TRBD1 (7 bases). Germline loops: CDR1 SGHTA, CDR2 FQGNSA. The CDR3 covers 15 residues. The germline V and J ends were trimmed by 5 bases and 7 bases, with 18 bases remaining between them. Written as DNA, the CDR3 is TGTGCCAGCAGCCCTTTGCAGGGGGGATGGAACATTCAGTACTTC. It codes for CASSPLQGGWNIQYF.

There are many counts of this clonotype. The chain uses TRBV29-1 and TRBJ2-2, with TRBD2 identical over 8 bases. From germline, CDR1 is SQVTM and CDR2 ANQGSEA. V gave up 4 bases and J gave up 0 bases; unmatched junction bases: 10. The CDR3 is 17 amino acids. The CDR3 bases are TGCAGCGTTGTTACCCCCACTAGCGGCGCGAACACCGGGGAGCTGTTTTTT. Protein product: CSVVTPTSGANTGELFF.

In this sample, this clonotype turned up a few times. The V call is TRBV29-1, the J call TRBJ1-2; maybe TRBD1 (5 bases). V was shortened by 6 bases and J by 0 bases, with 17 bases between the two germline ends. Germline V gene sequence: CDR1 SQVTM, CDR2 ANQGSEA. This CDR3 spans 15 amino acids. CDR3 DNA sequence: TGCAGCGTAGACACCCGGGACGGCGCTAACTATGGCTACACCTTC. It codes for CSVDTRDGANYGYTF.

The CDR3 loop reads CASSLGLQVGLYEQYF. As DNA, the CDR3 is TGTGCCAGCAGCTTGGGTCTACAGGTGGGACTTTACGAGCAGTACTTC. The chain uses TRBV5-5 and TRBJ2-7, with a possible D match to TRBD2 (6 bases). CDR1 SGHKS and CDR2 YYEKEE come from the germline V gene (reference sequence). This CDR3 contains 16 residues. V was pared by 0 bases and J by 4 bases, with 17 bases between.

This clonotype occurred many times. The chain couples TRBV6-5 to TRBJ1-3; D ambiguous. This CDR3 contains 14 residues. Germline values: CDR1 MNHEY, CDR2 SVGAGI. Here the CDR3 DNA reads TGTGCAGCCGTTTCGTGGGCGGGGGGAAACACCATATATTTT. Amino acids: CAAVSWAGGNTIYF.

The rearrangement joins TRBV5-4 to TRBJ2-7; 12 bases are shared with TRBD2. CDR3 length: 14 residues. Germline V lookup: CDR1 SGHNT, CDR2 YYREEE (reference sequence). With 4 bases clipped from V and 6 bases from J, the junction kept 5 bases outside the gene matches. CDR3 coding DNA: TGTGCCAGCAGCCCTAGCGGGGGGGCTCTCGAGCAGTACTTC. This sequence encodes CASSPSGGALEQYF.

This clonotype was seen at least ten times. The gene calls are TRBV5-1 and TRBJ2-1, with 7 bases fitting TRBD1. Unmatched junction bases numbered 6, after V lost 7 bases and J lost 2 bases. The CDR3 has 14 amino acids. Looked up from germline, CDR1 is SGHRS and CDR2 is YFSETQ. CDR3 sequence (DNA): TGCGCCAGCGGTCGGGACAGCACCTACAATGAGCAGTTCTTC. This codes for CASGRDSTYNEQFF.

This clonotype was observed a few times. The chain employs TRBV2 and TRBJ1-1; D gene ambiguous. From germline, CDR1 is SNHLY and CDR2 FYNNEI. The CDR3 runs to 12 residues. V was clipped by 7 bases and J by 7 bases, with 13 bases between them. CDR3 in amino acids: CASTPEPGEAFF. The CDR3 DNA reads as TGTGCCAGCACTCCCGAGCCCGGTGAAGCTTTCTTT.